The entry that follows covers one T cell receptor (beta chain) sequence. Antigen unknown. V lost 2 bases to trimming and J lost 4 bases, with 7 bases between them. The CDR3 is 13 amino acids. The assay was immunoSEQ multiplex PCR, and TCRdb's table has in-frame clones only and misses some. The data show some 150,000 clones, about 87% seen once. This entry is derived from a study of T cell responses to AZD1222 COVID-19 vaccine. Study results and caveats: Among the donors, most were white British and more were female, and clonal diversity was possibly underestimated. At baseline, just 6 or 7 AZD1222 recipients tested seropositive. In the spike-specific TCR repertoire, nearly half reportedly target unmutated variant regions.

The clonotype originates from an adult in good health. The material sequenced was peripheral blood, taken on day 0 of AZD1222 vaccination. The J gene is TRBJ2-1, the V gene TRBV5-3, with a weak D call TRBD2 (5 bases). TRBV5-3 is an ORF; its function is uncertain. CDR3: CARSFGGYNEQFF. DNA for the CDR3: TGTGCCAGAAGCTTTGGAGGTTACAATGAGCAGTTCTTC.